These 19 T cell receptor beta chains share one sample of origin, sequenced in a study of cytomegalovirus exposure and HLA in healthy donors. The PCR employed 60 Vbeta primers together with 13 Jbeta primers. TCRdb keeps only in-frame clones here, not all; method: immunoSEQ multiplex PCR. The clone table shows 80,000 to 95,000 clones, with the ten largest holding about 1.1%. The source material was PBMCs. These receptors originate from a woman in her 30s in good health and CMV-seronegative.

The DNA of the CDR3 is TGTGCCTGGAGCCTCGGGACAATCTACGAGCAGTACTTC. Translating it yields CAWSLGTIYEQYF. The chain is built from TRBV30 and TRBJ2-7; possibly TRBD1 for D (6 bases). V dropped 3 bases and J dropped 3 bases, with 12 bases sitting between them. This CDR3 spans 13 amino acids. Looked up from germline, CDR1 is GTSNPN and CDR2 is SVGIG (reference sequence).

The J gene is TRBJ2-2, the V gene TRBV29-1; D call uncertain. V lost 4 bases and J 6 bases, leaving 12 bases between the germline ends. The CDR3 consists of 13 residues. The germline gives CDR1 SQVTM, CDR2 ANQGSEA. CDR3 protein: CSVVGNAAGELFF. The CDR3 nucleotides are TGCAGCGTTGTGGGTAATGCGGCCGGGGAGCTGTTTTTT.

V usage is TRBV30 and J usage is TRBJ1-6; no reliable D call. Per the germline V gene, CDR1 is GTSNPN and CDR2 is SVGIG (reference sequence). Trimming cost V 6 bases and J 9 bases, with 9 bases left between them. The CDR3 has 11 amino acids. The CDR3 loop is CACGPGSPLHF. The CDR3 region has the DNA TGTGCCTGCGGCCCGGGTTCACCCCTCCACTTT.

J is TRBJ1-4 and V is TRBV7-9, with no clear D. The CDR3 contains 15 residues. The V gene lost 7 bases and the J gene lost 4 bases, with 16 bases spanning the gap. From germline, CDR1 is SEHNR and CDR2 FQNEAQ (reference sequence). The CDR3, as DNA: TGTGCCAGCAACACGGGAGCCCTTGGTAATGAAAAACTGTTTTTT. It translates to CASNTGALGNEKLFF.

The CDR3 DNA reads TGTGCCAGCAGCTCAGACTACGAGCAGTACTTC. As protein: CASSSDYEQYF. V is TRBV7-9 and J is TRBJ2-7; D unresolved. The CDR3 is 11 amino acids. CDR1 is SEHNR, CDR2 FQNEAQ, per germline (reference sequence). With 4 bases removed from V and 3 bases from J, the gap between germline ends came to 4 bases.

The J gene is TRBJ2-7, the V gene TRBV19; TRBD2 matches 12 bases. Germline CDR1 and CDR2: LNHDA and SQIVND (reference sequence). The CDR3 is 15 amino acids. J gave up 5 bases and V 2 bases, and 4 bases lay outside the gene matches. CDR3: CASSILAGGRHEQYF. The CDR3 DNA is TGTGCCAGTAGTATACTAGCGGGGGGGCGACACGAGCAGTACTTC.

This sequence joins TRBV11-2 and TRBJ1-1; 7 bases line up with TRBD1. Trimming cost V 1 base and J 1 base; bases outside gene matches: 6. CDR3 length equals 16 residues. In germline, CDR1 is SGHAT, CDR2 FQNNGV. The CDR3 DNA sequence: TGTGCCAGCAGCTTAGCGGTGTGGGACAGGAACACTGAAGCTTTCTTT. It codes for CASSLAVWDRNTEAFF.

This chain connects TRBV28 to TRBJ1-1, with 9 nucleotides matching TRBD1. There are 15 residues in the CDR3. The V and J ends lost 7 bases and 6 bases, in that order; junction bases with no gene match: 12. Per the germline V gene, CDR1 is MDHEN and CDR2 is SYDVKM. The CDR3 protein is CASNTGGQGIPEAFF. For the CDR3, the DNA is TGTGCCAGCAACACAGGGGGACAGGGTATCCCTGAAGCTTTCTTT.

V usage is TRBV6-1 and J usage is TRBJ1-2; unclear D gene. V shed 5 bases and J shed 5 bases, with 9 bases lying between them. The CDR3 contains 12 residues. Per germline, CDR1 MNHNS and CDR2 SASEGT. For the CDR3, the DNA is TGTGCCAGCAGTACAATGAAGTATGGCTACACCTTC. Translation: CASSTMKYGYTF.

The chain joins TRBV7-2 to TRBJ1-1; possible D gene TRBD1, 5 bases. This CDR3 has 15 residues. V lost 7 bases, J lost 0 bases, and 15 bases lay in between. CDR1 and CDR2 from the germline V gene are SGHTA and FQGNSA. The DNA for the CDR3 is TGTGCCAGCAAATCAGGGAACACCCTGAACACTGAAGCTTTCTTT. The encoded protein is CASKSGNTLNTEAFF. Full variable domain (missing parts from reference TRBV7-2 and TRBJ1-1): GAGVSQSPSNKVTEKGKDVELRCDPISGHTALYWYRQSLGQGLEFLIYFQGNSAPDKSGLPSDRFSAERTGGSVSTLTIQRTQQEDSAVYLCASKSGNTLNTEAFFGQGTRLTVV.

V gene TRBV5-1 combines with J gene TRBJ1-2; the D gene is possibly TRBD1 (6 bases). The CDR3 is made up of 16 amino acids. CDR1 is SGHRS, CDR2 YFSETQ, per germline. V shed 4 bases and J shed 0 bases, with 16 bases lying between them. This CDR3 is CASSLTPDSTNYGYTF. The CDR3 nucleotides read TGCGCCAGCAGCCTCACCCCGGACAGCACTAACTATGGCTACACCTTC.

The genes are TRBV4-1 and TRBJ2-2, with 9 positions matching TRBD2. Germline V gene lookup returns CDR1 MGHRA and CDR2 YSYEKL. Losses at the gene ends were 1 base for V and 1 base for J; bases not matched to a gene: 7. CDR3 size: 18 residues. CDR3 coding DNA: TGCGCCAGCAGCCAAGTGGGAGCGGGAGGCGGGAACACCGGGGAGCTGTTTTTT. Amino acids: CASSQVGAGGGNTGELFF.

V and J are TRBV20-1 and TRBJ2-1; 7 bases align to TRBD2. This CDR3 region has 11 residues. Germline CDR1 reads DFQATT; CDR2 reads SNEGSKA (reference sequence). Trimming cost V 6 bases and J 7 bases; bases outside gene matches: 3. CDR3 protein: CSARTRNEQFF. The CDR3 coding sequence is TGCAGTGCAAGGACTAGAAATGAGCAGTTCTTC.

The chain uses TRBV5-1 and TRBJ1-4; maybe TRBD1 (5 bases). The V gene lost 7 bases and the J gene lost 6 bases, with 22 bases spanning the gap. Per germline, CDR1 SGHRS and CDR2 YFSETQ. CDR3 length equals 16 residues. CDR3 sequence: CASSPLAGGGDEKLFF. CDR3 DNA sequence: TGCGCCAGCTCACCCCTGGCGGGGGGAGGGGATGAAAAACTGTTTTTT.

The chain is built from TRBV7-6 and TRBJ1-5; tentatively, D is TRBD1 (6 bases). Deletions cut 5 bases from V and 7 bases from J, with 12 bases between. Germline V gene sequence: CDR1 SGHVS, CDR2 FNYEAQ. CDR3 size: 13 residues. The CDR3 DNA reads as TGTGCCAGCAGCCAGGGGCCGAGACAGCCCCAGCATTTT. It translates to CASSQGPRQPQHF.

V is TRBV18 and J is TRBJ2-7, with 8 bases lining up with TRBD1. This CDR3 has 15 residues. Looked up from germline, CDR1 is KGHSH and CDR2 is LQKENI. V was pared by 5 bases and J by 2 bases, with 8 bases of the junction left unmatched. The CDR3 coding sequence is TGTGCCAGCTCAACTGCCGGGACAGGAGCCTACGAGCAGTACTTC. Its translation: CASSTAGTGAYEQYF.

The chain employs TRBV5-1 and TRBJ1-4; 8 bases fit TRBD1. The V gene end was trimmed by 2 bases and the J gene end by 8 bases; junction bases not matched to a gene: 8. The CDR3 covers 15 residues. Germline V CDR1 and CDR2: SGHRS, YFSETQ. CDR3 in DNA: TGCGCCAGCAGCTTAACGACAGGGGTAGACGAAAAACTGTTTTTT. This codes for CASSLTTGVDEKLFF.

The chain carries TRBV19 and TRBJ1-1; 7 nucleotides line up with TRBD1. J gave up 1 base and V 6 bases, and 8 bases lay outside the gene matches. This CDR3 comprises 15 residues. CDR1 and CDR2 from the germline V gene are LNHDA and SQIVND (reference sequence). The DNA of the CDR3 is TGTGCCAGTAGACCAGACAGGGCCCCGAACACTGAAGCTTTCTTT. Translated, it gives CASRPDRAPNTEAFF.

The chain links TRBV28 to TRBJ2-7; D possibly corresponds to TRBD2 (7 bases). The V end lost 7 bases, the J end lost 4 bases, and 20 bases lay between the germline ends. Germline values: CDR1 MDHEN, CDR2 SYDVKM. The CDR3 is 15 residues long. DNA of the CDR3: TGTGCCAGCATTGCTAGGGGGGAGGGCCGTTACGAGCAGTACTTC. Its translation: CASIARGEGRYEQYF.